The sequence of this T cell receptor (beta chain) was determined in a study of CD8+ T cells in alopecia areata. General study points: In lesional scalp, particularly from alopecia totalis/universalis, clonality was higher than in normal scalp.

Reverse transcribed after extraction, RNA yielded cDNA as the sequencing template. The data were produced by immunoSEQ multiplex PCR, yet TCRdb's version contains in-frame clones alone and is incomplete. The sample lists over 95,000 clones, less than 50% occurring once. On this clone: Its target is not known.

The clonotype comes from a human donor with alopecia areata. The sequencing input was CD4+ T cells sorted from blood.

The CDR3 sequence: CASSLDRGAKTQYF. As DNA, the CDR3 is TGCGCCAGCAGCTTGGACAGGGGGGCGAAGACCCAGTACTTC. The rearrangement joins TRBV5-1 to TRBJ2-5; TRBD1 matches 8 bases. The CDR3 length is 14 residues. The ends lost 0 bases at V and 6 bases at J; junction bases unmatched: 4. Germline CDR1 SGHRS, CDR2 YFSETQ.